These T cell receptor beta chains were read from a single sample in a study of human T cells and chemical hapten exposure. From the 5' RACE reads, TCRdb called clonotypes with MiXCR, one entry per CDR3 protein. This table has 81,000 or so distinct CDR3 sequences, roughly 8.4% appearing once. The receptors were sampled from a male donor in good health. Both conserved end residues are part of each CDR3. D genes are given only for firm matches. Only part of the rows carry a size: once, few, many, or a class if the clone is expanded.

v_gene	j_gene	abundance	d_gene	CDR3nt	CDR3aa
TRBV6-5	TRBJ1-6	few	NA	TGTGCCAGCAAGGAAGGGGGTTCACCCCTCCACTTT	CASKEGGSPLHF
TRBV24-1	TRBJ2-2	few	NA	TGTGCCGCTCAGGACAGACAAACCGGGGAGCTGTTTTTT	CAAQDRQTGELFF
TRBV3-1	TRBJ1-2	few	NA	TGTGCCACGCACAGGGAGTACTATGGCTACACCTTC	CATHREYYGYTF
TRBV9	TRBJ2-3	many	TRBD2	TGTGCCAGCAGCATTAGCGGGAGTACAGATACGCAGTATTTT	CASSISGSTDTQYF
TRBV5-5	TRBJ2-7	NA	TRBD2	TGTGCCAGCAGCTTGGCCGGGACTAGCGGGGGGCTCTACGAGCAGTACTTC	CASSLAGTSGGLYEQYF
TRBV20-1	TRBJ1-2	many	TRBD1	TGCAGTGCTTCTTCCGGGACAGGGGGAGACTATGGCTACACCTTC	CSASSGTGGDYGYTF
TRBV3-1	TRBJ1-2	few	NA	TGTGCCAGCAGCCAAGAAGAGGGGAACTATGGCTACACCTTC	CASSQEEGNYGYTF
TRBV6-2/TRBV6-3	TRBJ1-5	NA	NA	TGTGCCAGCAGTTACTCTGTGCAGACCAATCAGCCCCAGCATTTT	CASSYSVQTNQPQHF
TRBV20-1	TRBJ2-3	many	NA	TGCAGTGCTAGAGATCGGGGTCTGGCGGGGGCCCCGGGGGCGCAGTATTTT	CSARDRGLAGAPGAQYF
TRBV3-1	TRBJ2-1	NA	NA	TGTGCCAGCAGCCAAGCAAGGAGTCGTGGCTCCTACAATGAGCAGTTCTTC	CASSQARSRGSYNEQFF
TRBV2	TRBJ2-2	many	TRBD1	TGTGCCAGCAGTCGTGACAGGGGGCCGAACACCGGGGAGCTGTTTTTT	CASSRDRGPNTGELFF
TRBV4-1	TRBJ1-4	NA	TRBD1	TGCGCCAGCAGCCATTCTAGTACAGGGGTTAATGAAAAACTGTTTTTT	CASSHSSTGVNEKLFF
TRBV20-1	TRBJ2-5	NA	TRBD2	TGCAGTGCCCTCACTAGCGGGGGGGCTGGGGAGACCCAGTACTTC	CSALTSGGAGETQYF
TRBV13	TRBJ1-2	NA	NA	TGTGCCAGCAGCTTAGTAAACTATGGCTACACCTTC	CASSLVNYGYTF
TRBV5-6	TRBJ1-5	many	NA	TGTGCTACTCGGGGTCAGCCCCAGCATTTT	CATRGQPQHF
TRBV25-1	TRBJ2-5	NA	TRBD1	TGTGCCAGCAGTGAAGGGGACAGGGTAGAGACCCAGTACTTC	CASSEGDRVETQYF
TRBV14	TRBJ1-6	NA	NA	TGTGCCAGCAGCCAGGGACCGTATAATTCACCCCTCCACTTT	CASSQGPYNSPLHF
TRBV7-9	TRBJ1-2	many	NA	TGTGCCAGCAGGAACGCTGAGGAGGGTGGCTACACCTTC	CASRNAEEGGYTF
TRBV27	TRBJ1-1	few	NA	TGTGCCAGCAGCTTGAAAGCGGGGGCTGAAGCTTTCTTT	CASSLKAGAEAFF
TRBV27	TRBJ2-5	few	NA	TGTGCCAGCAGTTGCAGAGAGACCCAGTACTTC	CASSCRETQYF
TRBV6-5	TRBJ1-1	NA	NA	TGTGCCAGCAGTAATGACGGAGGGTTGAACACTGAAGCTTTCTTT	CASSNDGGLNTEAFF
TRBV6-5	TRBJ1-6	NA	NA	TGTGCCAGCAGTTACTCGGCGGCGTCACCCCTCCACTTT	CASSYSAASPLHF
TRBV14	TRBJ1-1	few	TRBD1	TGTGCCAGCAGCCTAGGACAGGCGGGGGGGACTGAAGCTTTCTTT	CASSLGQAGGTEAFF
TRBV29-1	TRBJ2-5	many	TRBD2	TGCAGCTCCCGGAACCTAGCGGGAGAAGAGACCCAGTACTTC	CSSRNLAGEETQYF
TRBV6-6	TRBJ2-5	many	NA	TGTGCCAGCAGGTCTTCGGGACAAGGGCCAACGTCCCAGTACTTC	CASRSSGQGPTSQYF
TRBV29-1	TRBJ1-1	NA	TRBD1	TGCAGCGTTGGGACAGGGAACACTGAAGCTTTCTTT	CSVGTGNTEAFF
TRBV5-6	TRBJ1-6	NA	TRBD1	TGTGCCAGCAGCTTGAAATCCCCGGCGACAGGGGGAAATTCACCCCTCCACTTT	CASSLKSPATGGNSPLHF
TRBV13	TRBJ2-7	few	NA	TGTGCCAGCAGCCCTCCTAATATGCCCAGGAGCTCCTACGAGCAGTACTTC	CASSPPNMPRSSYEQYF
TRBV12-3/TRBV12-4	TRBJ2-5	many	NA	TGTGCCAGCAGTATCGACATTCAAGAGACCCAGTACTTC	CASSIDIQETQYF
TRBV12-3/TRBV12-4	TRBJ1-1	many	NA	TGTGCCAGCAGTCAACTGAACACTGAAGCTTTCTTT	CASSQLNTEAFF
TRBV4-3	TRBJ1-2	NA	TRBD1	TGCGCCAGCAGCCAAGATTTTTTGAGGACAGGAACCTATGGCTACACCTTC	CASSQDFLRTGTYGYTF
TRBV6-5	TRBJ1-1	few	NA	TGTGCCAGCAGCTTAGGCCGACAGAACACTGAAGCTTTCTTT	CASSLGRQNTEAFF
TRBV10-3	TRBJ1-5	NA	NA	TGTGCCATCAGTGAGTCGACGGGGAGCGGTCAGCCCCAGCATTTT	CAISESTGSGQPQHF
TRBV5-4	TRBJ2-2	NA	NA	TGTGCCAGCAGCTTGGGAAGCAGGATGAACACCGGGGAGCTGTTTTTT	CASSLGSRMNTGELFF
TRBV10-3	TRBJ1-1	NA	NA	TGTGCCATCAACAACAGGGAAAAGGGTGAAGCTTTCTTT	CAINNREKGEAFF
TRBV7-9	TRBJ2-3	NA	NA	TGTGCCAGCAGCCAGGACCTCACAGATACGCAGTATTTT	CASSQDLTDTQYF
TRBV12-3/TRBV12-4	TRBJ2-3	few	NA	TGTGCCAGCAGGACGACAGGAGCGGGGAGCACAGATACGCAGTATTTT	CASRTTGAGSTDTQYF
TRBV7-6	TRBJ2-5	few	TRBD2	TGTGCCAGCAGCACCGGACTAGCGGGGGGGCCGAGAGAGACCCAGTACTTC	CASSTGLAGGPRETQYF
TRBV9	TRBJ2-1	many	NA	TGTGCCAGCAGCGTAGGCAGGTTAAATGAGCAGTTCTTC	CASSVGRLNEQFF
TRBV3-1	TRBJ2-3	many	NA	TGTGCCAGCTCGATACGGGAAACAGATACGCAGTATTTT	CASSIRETDTQYF
TRBV7-6	TRBJ2-3	NA	TRBD2	TGTGCCAGCAGCTTAGGCGGGGGGTCCTACACAGATACGCAGTATTTT	CASSLGGGSYTDTQYF
TRBV5-1	TRBJ2-3	few	TRBD2	TGCGCCAGCAGCTTGGGGTCCAGCGGGGGTGGAGATACGCAGTATTTT	CASSLGSSGGGDTQYF
TRBV25-1	TRBJ1-1	many	NA	TGTGCCAGCAGTCTTCAAACGAACACTGAAGCTTTCTTT	CASSLQTNTEAFF
TRBV7-6	TRBJ2-6	NA	NA	TGTGCCAGCAGCTTAGGCAGGGCTGGGGCCAACGTCCTGACTTTC	CASSLGRAGANVLTF
TRBV6-6	TRBJ1-6	NA	NA	TGTGCCAGCAGTGTACAGGGTGGCGATTCACCCCTCCACTTT	CASSVQGGDSPLHF
TRBV7-9	TRBJ2-1	NA	NA	TGTGCCAGCAGCTTATGGGATGAGCAGTTCTTC	CASSLWDEQFF
TRBV7-9	TRBJ2-5	NA	NA	TGTGCCAGCAGCTCCTCCGACAGACTACTACAAGAGACCCAGTACTTC	CASSSSDRLLQETQYF
TRBV12-3/TRBV12-4	TRBJ2-1	many	NA	TGTGCCAGCAGTTTAGCGGGAGGCCATGAGCAGTTCTTC	CASSLAGGHEQFF
TRBV7-2	TRBJ2-2	many	NA	TGTGCCAGCAGCTTAACAGGGGGGGGAAACACCGGGGAGCTGTTTTTT	CASSLTGGGNTGELFF